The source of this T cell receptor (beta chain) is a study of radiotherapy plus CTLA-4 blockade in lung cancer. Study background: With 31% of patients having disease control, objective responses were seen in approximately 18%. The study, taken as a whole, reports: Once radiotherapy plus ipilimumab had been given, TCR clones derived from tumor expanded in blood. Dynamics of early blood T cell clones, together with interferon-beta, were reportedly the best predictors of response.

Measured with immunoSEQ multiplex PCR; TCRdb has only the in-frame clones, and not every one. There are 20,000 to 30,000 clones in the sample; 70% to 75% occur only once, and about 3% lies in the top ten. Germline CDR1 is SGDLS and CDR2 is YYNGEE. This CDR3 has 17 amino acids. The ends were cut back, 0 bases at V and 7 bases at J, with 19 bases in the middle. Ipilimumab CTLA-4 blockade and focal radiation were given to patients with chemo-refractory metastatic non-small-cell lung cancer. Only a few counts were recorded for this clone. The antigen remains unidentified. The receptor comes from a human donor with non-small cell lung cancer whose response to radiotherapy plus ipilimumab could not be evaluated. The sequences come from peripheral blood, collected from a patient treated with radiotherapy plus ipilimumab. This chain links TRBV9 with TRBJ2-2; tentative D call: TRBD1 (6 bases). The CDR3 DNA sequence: TGTGCCAGCAGCGTAGACAGCTTTCAGGGGAGCGGCGGGGAGCTGTTTTTT. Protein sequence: CASSVDSFQGSGGELFF.